Included here is one T cell receptor (beta chain) sequence, with context. Its antigen remains undetermined. Base qualities are missing; no much larger clone stands one base away. Trimming leaves V shorter by 3 bases and J shorter by 0 bases, with the junction holding 5 bases beyond the gene matches. Based on the germline V gene (reference sequence), the CDR1 and CDR2 sequences are LNHDA and SQIVND. The CDR3 holds 17 amino acids from the cysteine to the phenylalanine. The CDR3 DNA has 51 bases and is translated from base 1. The source of the sample is a study of blood T cell repertoires in COVID-19 (TCRdb year 2020). About the study as a whole: The collaborator samples originated in the United States, Italy and Spain and spanned the acute and convalescent phases of COVID-19. Where available, HLA class I and class II types were obtained from metadata supplied by the sample provider rather than from assay-based typing. The samples were drawn from the first 160 participants of the ongoing ImmuneRACE study and from 1,200 or so subjects provided by 6 global collaborators. The material from the prospective study consisted of cDNA or gDNA derived from T cells, B-cell-depleted T cells, or PBMCs. The sample metadata nearly always contained a de-identified subject ID, COVID-19 status, age in years and sex. Deeply sampled blood TCRbeta repertoires from subjects exposed to, actively infected with, or recovered from COVID-19 were included in the dataset. The repertoires were released in a freely available public database meant as a resource for research on the immune response to SARS-CoV-2. The full study reports these points: The amount of clinical and demographic metadata varied by source and participant and was provided uncurated.

One collaborating source in Seattle enrolled patients while the patients were actively infected and followed the patients over time throughout the course of disease. Each collaborating institution followed its own protocols to collect whole blood in K2EDTA tubes. For TCRbeta analysis, collaborator samples were shipped as frozen whole blood, as isolated PBMCs, or as DNA extracted from either sample type. The immunoSEQ Assay, a bias-controlled multiplex PCR, was used to amplify TCRbeta CDR3 regions from genomic DNA. The authors processed their data as follows. Nucleated cell counts per sample were estimated from amplification of reference gene primers within the assay. To quantify the absolute abundance of each unique TCRbeta CDR3 rearrangement, sequence reads were collapsed and filtered. For each sample, productive Simpson clonality was calculated by taking the square root of Simpson's diversity index across productive rearrangements. Entries here come from immuneACCESS through TCRdb and include only in-frame sequences with V and J called. Some clones fail to appear in such tables; in the studies checked, an unresolved V gene covers under half of the shortfall, and the cause of the remainder is unknown. V, J and clone size are those of that table, while D and trimming were read from the DNA. The sample table records 150,000 to 200,000 clones; roughly 87% of these occur just once. The ten largest clonotypes hold approximately 8% of the sample.

The sequence links TRBV19 to TRBJ2-1, with 10 bases in between that match TRBD2. The clonotype originates from a woman in her 70s with COVID-19, enrolled during active disease. The sample taken for sequencing was peripheral blood. The nucleotides are TGTGCCAGTAGTATTACAGCGGGAGGGAGCTCCTACAATGAGCAGTTCTTC. It translates to CASSITAGGSSYNEQFF.